Listed below are T cell receptor beta chains from one sample, sequenced in a study of T cells in Graves' hyperthyroidism and ophthalmopathy. TCRdb recomputed calls from the multiplex PCR reads with MiXCR, one row per CDR3 protein. Of about 640,000 distinct CDR3 sequences listed, less than 25% are singletons. Material: blood. These receptors were taken from a man aged 30 to 39 with Graves' ophthalmopathy. Both conserved end residues are part of each CDR3. The order of the fields is V gene, CDR3 protein.

v_gene: TRBV6-1; CDR3aa: CASKASYNEQYF
v_gene: TRBV6-5; CDR3aa: CASSYSTARDYGYTF
v_gene: TRBV29-1; CDR3aa: CSVVGLAGAGANVLTF
v_gene: TRBV4-2; CDR3aa: CASSQASARSNTEAFF
v_gene: TRBV6-5; CDR3aa: CASSYSKKGAFF
v_gene: TRBV6-5; CDR3aa: CASSYSGASGMPPYNEQFF
v_gene: TRBV27; CDR3aa: CASSPGGASSYNEQFF
v_gene: TRBV20-1; CDR3aa: CSARESDEQFF
v_gene: TRBV7-4; CDR3aa: CASSLGTGCGGAPQHF
v_gene: TRBV7-6; CDR3aa: CASSLGESGTSGFTGELFF
v_gene: TRBV5-6; CDR3aa: CASSSFLKETYEQYF
v_gene: TRBV10-3; CDR3aa: CAISERGLGYGYTF
v_gene: TRBV20-1; CDR3aa: CSATREGRTYEQYF
v_gene: TRBV6-1; CDR3aa: CASRGWASGEGSYNEQFF
v_gene: TRBV20-1; CDR3aa: CSAPSPAGGGYEQYF
v_gene: TRBV4-2; CDR3aa: CASSQATSGRAYEQYF
v_gene: TRBV30; CDR3aa: CAWSVGPPPNTGELFF
v_gene: TRBV6-1; CDR3aa: CASSYRRGGTDTQYF
v_gene: TRBV6-5; CDR3aa: CASSWGHNTEAFF
v_gene: TRBV24-1; CDR3aa: CATSDDSLRDEQFF
v_gene: TRBV12-3/TRBV12-4; CDR3aa: CASSTQDYNSPLHF
v_gene: TRBV9; CDR3aa: CASGPDGGYTF